Below, one T cell receptor beta chain is given with its context. Its antigen is not known. This specimen comes from a study of T cell responses to AZD1222 COVID-19 vaccine. Study-level points and caveats: Spike was spanned by vaccine-associated CD4 TCRs, with dominance at 160-218 and 743-854. It was only 6 or 7 AZD1222 recipients who were seropositive at baseline.

Sequenced by immunoSEQ multiplex PCR; TCRdb stores in-frame clones only, minus some. The profile shows around 140,000 clones, about 90% of them singletons. The clonotype was recovered from an adult who received the AZD1222 COVID-19 vaccine. The sample in question was peripheral blood, obtained 28 days after the second AZD1222 dose.

Written as DNA, the CDR3 is TGTGCCAGCAGCAGGGATCTCTACACCGGGGAGCTGTTTTTT. As protein: CASSRDLYTGELFF. The chain carries TRBV5-4 and TRBJ2-2; D call uncertain. Trimming took 4 bases from V and 3 from J, leaving 10 bases between them. This CDR3 is built from 14 residues. CDR1 SGHNT and CDR2 YYREEE come from the germline V gene (reference sequence). Full variable domain (remainder filled in from reference TRBV5-4 and TRBJ2-2): ETGVTQSPTHLIKTRGQQVTLRCSSQSGHNTVSWYQQALGQGPQFIFQYYREEENGRGNFPPRFSGLQFPNYSSELNVNALELDDSALYLCASSRDLYTGELFFGEGSRLTVL.